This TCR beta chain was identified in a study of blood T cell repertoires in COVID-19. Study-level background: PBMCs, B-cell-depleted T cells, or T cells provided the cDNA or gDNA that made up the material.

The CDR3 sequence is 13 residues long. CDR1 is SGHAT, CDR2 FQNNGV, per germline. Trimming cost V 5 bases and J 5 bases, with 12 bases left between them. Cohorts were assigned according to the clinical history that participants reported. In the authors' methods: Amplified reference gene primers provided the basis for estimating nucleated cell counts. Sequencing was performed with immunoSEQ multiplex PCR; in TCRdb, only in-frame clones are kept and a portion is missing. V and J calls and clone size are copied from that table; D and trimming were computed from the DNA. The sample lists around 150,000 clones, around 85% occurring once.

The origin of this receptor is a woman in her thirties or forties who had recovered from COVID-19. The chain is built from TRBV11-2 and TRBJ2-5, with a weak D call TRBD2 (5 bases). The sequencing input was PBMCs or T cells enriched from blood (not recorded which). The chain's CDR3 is CASSPTGSETQYF. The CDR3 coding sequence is TGTGCCAGCAGCCCGACGGGGTCGGAGACCCAGTACTTC. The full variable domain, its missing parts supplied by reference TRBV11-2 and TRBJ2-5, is EAGVAQSPRYKIIEKRQSVAFWCNPISGHATLYWYQQILGQGPKLLIQFQNNGVVDDSQLPKDRFSAERLKGVDSTLKIQPAKLEDSAVYLCASSPTGSETQYFGPGTRLLVL.